This entry lists 21 T cell receptor beta chains sequenced from one sample in a study of shared clonotypes between healthy human individuals. TCRdb's copy holds only in-frame clones and misses some; the assay was immunoSEQ multiplex PCR. The repertoire holds a few hundred thousand clones, just over 75% seen once, with 9.5% to 15% in the top ten. Sequencing was carried out using PBMCs. The receptors stem from a woman in her forties in good health. Some clones in this sample may be carry-over from other donors' samples.

About this clone itself: A much larger clonotype is one base distant, so this may be a read error. The rearrangement links TRBV30 to TRBJ1-6; 7 nucleotides agree with TRBD1. CDR3 length equals 14 residues. CDR1 GTSNPN and CDR2 SVGIG come from the germline V gene (reference sequence). The CDR3 DNA reads TGTGCCTGGAGTACCGGGACAGTTAATTCACCCCTCCGCTTT. Its protein is CAWSTGTVNSPLRF.

This rearrangement joins TRBV30 to TRBJ1-2; 7 bases fit TRBD1. The germline gives CDR1 GTSNPN, CDR2 SVGIG (reference sequence). CDR3 length equals 13 residues. With 0 bases clipped from V and 5 bases from J, the junction kept 3 bases outside the gene matches. CDR3 region: CAWSVQTGYGYTF. CDR3 coding DNA: TGTGCCTGGAGTGTACAGACAGGGTATGGCTACACCTTC.

The table lists this clone with a few counts. The chain uses TRBV2 and TRBJ1-5; perhaps TRBD1 as D (5 bases). Looked up from germline, CDR1 is SNHLY and CDR2 is FYNNEI. The CDR3 sequence is 15 residues long. V shed 6 bases and J shed 0 bases, with 12 bases lying between them. The CDR3 nucleotides are TGTGCCAGCAGAGCACAGGAGATTAGCAATCAGCCCCAGCATTTT. This gives the protein CASRAQEISNQPQHF. Full variable domain (outside the CDR3, taken from reference TRBV2 and TRBJ1-5): EPEVTQTPSHQVTQMGQEVILRCVPISNHLYFYWYRQILGQKVEFLVSFYNNEISEKSEIFDDQFSVERPDGSNFTLKIRSTKLEDSAMYFCASRAQEISNQPQHFGDGTRLSIL.

V is TRBV7-3 and J is TRBJ2-1; D is possibly TRBD2 (6 bases). The CDR3 consists of 13 residues. Trimming removed 3 bases from V and 8 bases from J, with 11 bases in between. The germline gives CDR1 SGHTA, CDR2 FQGTGA. This chain's CDR3 is CASSFKLAHEQFF. Here the CDR3 DNA reads TGTGCCAGCAGCTTTAAACTAGCCCATGAGCAGTTCTTC.

A remark on this clone: An end of the junction does not agree with germline; a read error may underlie this. The chain combines TRBV28 with TRBJ2-7; 7 nucleotides agree with TRBD1. Germline V gene data show CDR1 as MDHEN and CDR2 as SYDVKM. The CDR3 sequence is 13 residues long. For the CDR3, the DNA is TGTGCCAGCAGTCCGGGACAGTCCTACGAGCAGCACTTC. This sequence encodes CASSPGQSYEQHF.

The chain links TRBV6-1 to TRBJ2-6; no firm D call. This CDR3 is built from 14 residues. Trimming pared 4 bases from V and 2 bases from J, leaving 6 bases between. Germline loops: CDR1 MNHNS, CDR2 SASEGT. The CDR3 sequence: CASSVLAGANVLTF. CDR3 sequence (DNA): TGTGCCAGCAGTGTTCTAGCTGGGGCCAACGTCCTGACTTTC.

The chain joins TRBV9 to TRBJ2-3; no definite D call. V was shortened by 0 bases and J by 4 bases, with 9 bases between the two germline ends. The CDR3 has 14 amino acids. The germline V gene has CDR1 SGDLS and CDR2 YYNGEE. This CDR3 is CASSVARLPDTQYF. Here the CDR3 DNA reads TGTGCCAGCAGCGTAGCTCGGCTCCCAGATACGCAGTATTTT.

The V gene is TRBV11-3, the J gene TRBJ2-3; 8 nucleotides align to TRBD2. Per the germline V gene, CDR1 is SGHNT and CDR2 is YENEEA. The trim removed 1 base at V and 0 bases at J, leaving 3 bases unmatched. This CDR3 region has 16 residues. In DNA, the CDR3 is TGTGCCAGCAGCTTAGGCACTAGCGGAAGCACAGATACGCAGTATTTT. Translated: CASSLGTSGSTDTQYF.

The chain is built from TRBV7-9 and TRBJ2-1; D gene unclear. Germline CDR1 is SEHNR and CDR2 is FQNEAQ (reference sequence). V gave up 3 bases and J gave up 3 bases, with 6 bases separating them. This CDR3 has 13 amino acids. CDR3 in DNA: TGTGCCAGCAGCTTGGACCGCTACAATGAGCAGTTCTTC. It codes for CASSLDRYNEQFF. Drawing the rest from reference TRBV7-9 and TRBJ2-1, the complete variable domain is DTGVSQNPRHKITKRGQNVTFRCDPISEHNRLYWYRQTLGQGPEFLTYFQNEAQLEKSRLLSDRFSAERPKGSFSTLEIQRTEQGDSAMYLCASSLDRYNEQFFGPGTRLTVL.

The chain combines TRBV19 with TRBJ2-2; TRBD1 might be the D (7 bases). CDR3 length: 16 amino acids. Looked up from germline, CDR1 is LNHDA and CDR2 is SQIVND (reference sequence). Trimming left V 7 bases short and J 5 bases short, with 20 bases between. Here the CDR3 DNA reads TGTGCCAGTAAAGACAGGGAGGACCCTTGGACCGGGGAGCTGTTTTTT. This encodes CASKDREDPWTGELFF.

Remarks on this clone: Lacking the conserved final phenylalanine or tryptophan, this CDR3 likely reflects a read error. DNA for the CDR3: TGCGCCAGCAGCCAAGGTGACAGACTGAACACTGAAGCTTTCTCT. It specifies CASSQGDRLNTEAFS. The chain recombines TRBV4-3 with TRBJ1-1, with D possibly being TRBD1 (5 bases). CDR3 size: 15 residues. Per the germline V gene, CDR1 is LGHNA and CDR2 is YSLEER. Between the trimmed V and J ends, which lost 1 base and 0 bases, there was a span of 9 bases.

About this clone itself: The germline gene is not matched at one end of the junction; a read error may be the cause. V is TRBV2 and J is TRBJ2-7; 12 bases are a match to TRBD2. The length of the CDR3 is 12 residues. CDR1 and CDR2 from the germline V gene are SNHLY and FYNNEI. For the CDR3, the DNA is TGTGACAGCGGGGGACTAGCGGGCGAGCAGCACTTC. Translating it yields CDSGGLAGEQHF.

V and J are TRBV6-5 and TRBJ2-1; D may be TRBD2 (5 bases). Trimming removed 2 bases from V and 4 bases from J, with 12 bases in between. The CDR3 runs to 15 residues. CDR1 is MNHEY and CDR2 is SVGAGI in the germline V gene. The CDR3 DNA reads TGTGCCAGCAGTTACCGAGCGGAGACTTACAATGAGCAGTTCTTC. It encodes CASSYRAETYNEQFF.

This clone showed up just once. A read error may account for a junction end that differs from germline. CDR3 amino acids: CASREQRGDHNEQFF. CDR3 coding DNA: TGTGCTAGCAGAGAGCAGCGGGGCGACCACAATGAGCAGTTCTTC. V and J are TRBV7-7 and TRBJ2-1; 7 bases align to TRBD2. Per germline, CDR1 SSHAT and CDR2 FNYEAQ (reference sequence). This CDR3 has 15 amino acids.

The V call is TRBV5-4, the J call TRBJ2-1, with D possibly matching TRBD2 (6 bases). The germline V gene has CDR1 SGHNT and CDR2 YYREEE (reference sequence). The CDR3 consists of 15 residues. The V end was cut by 1 base, the J end by 8 bases, with 16 bases between. CDR3 loop: CASSLPGPGEDEQFF. As DNA, the CDR3 is TGTGCCAGCAGCTTGCCAGGTCCTGGGGAGGATGAGCAGTTCTTC.

V usage is TRBV19 and J usage is TRBJ1-5; D is uncertain. V lost 4 bases, J lost 0 bases, and 7 bases lay in between. The germline gives CDR1 LNHDA, CDR2 SQIVND (reference sequence). The CDR3 contains 14 residues. This chain's CDR3 is CASSTQNSNQPQHF. CDR3 nucleotides: TGTGCCAGTAGTACCCAGAATAGCAATCAGCCCCAGCATTTT.

This clone has only a few counts. The V call is TRBV6-6, the J call TRBJ2-2; TRBD1 agrees at 7 bases. V lost 5 bases and J lost 5; bases outside the gene matches: 11. The germline CDR1 and CDR2 sequences are MNHNY and SVGAGI (reference sequence). The CDR3 loop spans 16 amino acids. CDR3 loop: CASSPRTGIGTGELFF. Written as DNA, the CDR3 is TGTGCCAGCAGTCCGAGGACAGGAATAGGGACCGGGGAGCTGTTTTTT.

About this clone: A much larger clone differs by one base, so this may be a read error. The genes are TRBV7-2 and TRBJ2-5; TRBD1 aligns across 8 bases. The CDR3 is 13 residues long. Germline V gene sequence: CDR1 SGHTA, CDR2 FQGNSA. V was pared by 3 bases and J by 5 bases, with 2 bases of the junction left unmatched. The CDR3 coding sequence is TGTGCCAGCAGCTTGGACAGGGCGGAGACCCAGTACTTC. Its translation: CASSLDRAETQYF.

The chain employs TRBV11-2 and TRBJ2-3; D may be TRBD1 or TRBD2 (5 bases each). CDR3 length: 16 residues. Trimming cost V 1 base and J 0 bases, with 11 bases left between them. The germline V gene has CDR1 SGHAT and CDR2 FQNNGV. CDR3 amino acids: CASSLGGYFSTDTQYF. DNA for the CDR3: TGTGCCAGCAGCTTAGGGGGGTATTTTAGCACAGATACGCAGTATTTT.

This clone was counted between two and nine times. The chain is built from TRBV28 and TRBJ2-7; possible D gene TRBD2, 5 bases. The V end was cut by 6 bases, the J end by 2 bases, with 8 bases between. The length of the CDR3 is 12 residues. Germline CDR1 reads MDHEN; CDR2 reads SYDVKM. This CDR3 reads CASSPGTYEQYF. The CDR3 DNA reads as TGTGCCAGCAGCCCCGGGACCTACGAGCAGTACTTC.

The chain has TRBV9 and TRBJ2-5; D might be TRBD2 (5 bases). Germline V gives CDR1 SGDLS, CDR2 YYNGEE. This CDR3 is 15 amino acids long. V lost 3 bases to trimming and J lost 2 bases, with 14 bases between them. This chain's CDR3 is CASSAGLQFQETQYF. In DNA form, the CDR3 reads TGTGCCAGCAGCGCAGGACTCCAATTTCAAGAGACCCAGTACTTC.